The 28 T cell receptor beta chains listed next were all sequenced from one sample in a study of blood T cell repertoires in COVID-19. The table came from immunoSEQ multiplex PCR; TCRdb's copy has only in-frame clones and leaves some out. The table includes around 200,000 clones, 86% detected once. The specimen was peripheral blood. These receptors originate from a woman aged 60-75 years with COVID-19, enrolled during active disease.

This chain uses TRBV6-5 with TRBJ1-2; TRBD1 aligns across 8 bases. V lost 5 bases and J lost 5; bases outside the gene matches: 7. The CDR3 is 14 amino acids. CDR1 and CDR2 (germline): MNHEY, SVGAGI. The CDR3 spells CASSTDRATYGYTF. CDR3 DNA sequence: TGTGCCAGCAGTACGGACAGGGCCACTTATGGCTACACCTTC.

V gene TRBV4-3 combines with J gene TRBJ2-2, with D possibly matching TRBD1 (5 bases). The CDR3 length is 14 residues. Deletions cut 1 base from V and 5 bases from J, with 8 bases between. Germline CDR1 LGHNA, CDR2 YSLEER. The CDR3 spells CASSQGRATGELFF. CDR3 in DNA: TGCGCCAGCAGCCAAGGCAGGGCGACCGGGGAGCTGTTTTTT.

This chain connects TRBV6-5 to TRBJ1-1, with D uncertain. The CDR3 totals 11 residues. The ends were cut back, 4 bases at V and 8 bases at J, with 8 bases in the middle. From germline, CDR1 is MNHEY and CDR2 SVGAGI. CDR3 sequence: CASSSRLEAFF. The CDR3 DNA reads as TGTGCCAGCAGTTCGAGGCTGGAAGCTTTCTTT.

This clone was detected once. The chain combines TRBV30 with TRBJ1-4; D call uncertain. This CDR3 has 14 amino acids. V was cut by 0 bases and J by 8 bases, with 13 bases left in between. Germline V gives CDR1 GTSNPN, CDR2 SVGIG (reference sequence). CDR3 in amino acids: CAWSVLGFGEKLFF. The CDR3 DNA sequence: TGTGCCTGGAGTGTACTTGGGTTCGGGGAAAAACTGTTTTTT.

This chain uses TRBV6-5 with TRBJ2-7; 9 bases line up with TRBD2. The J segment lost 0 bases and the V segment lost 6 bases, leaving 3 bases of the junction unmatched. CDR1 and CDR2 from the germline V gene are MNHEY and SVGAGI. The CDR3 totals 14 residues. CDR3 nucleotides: TGTGCCAGCAGCCTAGCGGGGTACTCCTACGAGCAGTACTTC. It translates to CASSLAGYSYEQYF.

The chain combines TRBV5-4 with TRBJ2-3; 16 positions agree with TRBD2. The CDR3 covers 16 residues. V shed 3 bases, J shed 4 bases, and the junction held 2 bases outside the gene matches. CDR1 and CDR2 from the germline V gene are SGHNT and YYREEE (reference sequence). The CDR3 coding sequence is TGTGCCAGCAGCTCGGGACTAGCGGGAGGGTCAGATACGCAGTATTTT. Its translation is CASSSGLAGGSDTQYF.

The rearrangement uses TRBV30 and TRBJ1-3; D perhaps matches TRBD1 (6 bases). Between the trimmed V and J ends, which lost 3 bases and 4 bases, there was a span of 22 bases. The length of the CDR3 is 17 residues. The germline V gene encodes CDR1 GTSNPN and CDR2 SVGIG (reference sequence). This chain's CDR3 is CAWRGRTSRTAGNTIYF. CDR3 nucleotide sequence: TGTGCCTGGAGGGGACGGACATCCCGGACAGCAGGAAACACCATATATTTT.

The CDR3 DNA reads TGCAGCGTCCTCCCATTAGCGGGAGGTCCCGGGGAGCTGTTTTTT. Translating gives CSVLPLAGGPGELFF. The genes are TRBV29-1 and TRBJ2-2; 10 bases match TRBD2. The CDR3 is 15 amino acids. V shed 6 bases, J shed 6 bases, and the junction held 10 bases outside the gene matches. CDR1 is SQVTM, CDR2 ANQGSEA, per germline.

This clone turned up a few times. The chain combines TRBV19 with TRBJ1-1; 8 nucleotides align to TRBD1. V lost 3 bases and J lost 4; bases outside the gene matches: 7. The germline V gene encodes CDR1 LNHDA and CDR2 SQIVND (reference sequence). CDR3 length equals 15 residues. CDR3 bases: TGTGCCAGTAGTATCCTGCGACAGGGGTTCACTGAAGCTTTCTTT. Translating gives CASSILRQGFTEAFF.

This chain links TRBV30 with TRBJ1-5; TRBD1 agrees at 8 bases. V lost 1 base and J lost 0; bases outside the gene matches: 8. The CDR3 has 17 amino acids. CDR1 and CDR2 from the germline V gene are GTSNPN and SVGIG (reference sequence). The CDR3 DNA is TGTGCCTGGAGTGCAGGACAGGGAGCCGTTAGCAATCAGCCCCAGCATTTT. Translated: CAWSAGQGAVSNQPQHF.

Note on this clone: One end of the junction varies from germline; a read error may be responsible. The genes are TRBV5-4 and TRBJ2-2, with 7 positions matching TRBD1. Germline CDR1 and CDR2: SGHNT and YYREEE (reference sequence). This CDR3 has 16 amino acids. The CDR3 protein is CASSLGQRTNTGELFF. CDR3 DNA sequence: TGTGCCAGCAGTTTGGGACAGAGAACGAACACCGGGGAGCTGTTTTTT.

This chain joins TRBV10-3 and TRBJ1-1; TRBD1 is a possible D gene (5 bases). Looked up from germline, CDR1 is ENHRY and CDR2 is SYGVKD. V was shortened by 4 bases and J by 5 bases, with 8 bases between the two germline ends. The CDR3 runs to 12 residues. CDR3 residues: CAISAGGTEAFF. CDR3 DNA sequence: TGTGCCATCAGTGCGGGGGGGACTGAAGCTTTCTTT.

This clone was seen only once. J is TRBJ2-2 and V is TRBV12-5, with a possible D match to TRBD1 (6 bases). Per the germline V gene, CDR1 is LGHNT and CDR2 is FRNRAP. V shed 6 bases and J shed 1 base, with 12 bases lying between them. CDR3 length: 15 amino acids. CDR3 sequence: CASGHGQRNTGELFF. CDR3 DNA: TGTGCTAGTGGGCACGGACAGAGGAACACCGGGGAGCTGTTTTTT.

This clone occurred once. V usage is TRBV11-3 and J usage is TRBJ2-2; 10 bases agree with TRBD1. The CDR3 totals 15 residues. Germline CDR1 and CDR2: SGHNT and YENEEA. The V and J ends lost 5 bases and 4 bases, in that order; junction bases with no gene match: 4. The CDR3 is CASSPRDRGTGELFF. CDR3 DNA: TGTGCCAGCAGCCCTCGGGACAGGGGCACCGGGGAGCTGTTTTTT.

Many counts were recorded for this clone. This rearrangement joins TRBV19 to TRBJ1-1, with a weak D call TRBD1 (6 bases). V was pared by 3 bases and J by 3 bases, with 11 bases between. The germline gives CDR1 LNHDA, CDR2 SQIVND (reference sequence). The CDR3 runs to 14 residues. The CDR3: CASSIRGGHTEAFF. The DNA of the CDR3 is TGTGCCAGTAGTATTCGGGGGGGCCACACTGAAGCTTTCTTT. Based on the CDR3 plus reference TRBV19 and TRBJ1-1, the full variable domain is DGGITQSPKYLFRKEGQNVTLSCEQNLNHDAMYWYRQDPGQGLRLIYYSQIVNDFQKGDIAEGYSVSREKKESFPLTVTSAQKNPTAFYLCASSIRGGHTEAFFGQGTRLTVV.

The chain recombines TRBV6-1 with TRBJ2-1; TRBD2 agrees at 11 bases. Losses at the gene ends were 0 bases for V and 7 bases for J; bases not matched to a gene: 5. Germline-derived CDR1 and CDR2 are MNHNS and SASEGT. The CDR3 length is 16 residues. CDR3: CASSEALLAGVNEQFF. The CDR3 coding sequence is TGTGCCAGCAGTGAAGCGCTACTAGCGGGGGTAAATGAGCAGTTCTTC.

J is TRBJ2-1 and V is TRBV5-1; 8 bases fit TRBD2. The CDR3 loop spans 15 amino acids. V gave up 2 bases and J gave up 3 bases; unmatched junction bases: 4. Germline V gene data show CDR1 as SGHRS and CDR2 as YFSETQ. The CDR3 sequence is CASSFSGSDYNEQFF. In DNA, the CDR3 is TGCGCCAGCAGCTTCAGCGGGAGCGACTACAATGAGCAGTTCTTC.

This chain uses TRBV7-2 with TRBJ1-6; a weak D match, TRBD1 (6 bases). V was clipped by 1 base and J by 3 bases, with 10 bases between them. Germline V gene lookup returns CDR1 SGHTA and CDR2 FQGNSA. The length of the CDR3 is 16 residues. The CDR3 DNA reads TGTGCCAGCAGCTTAGGGGCCAGGGGCTATAATTCACCCCTCCACTTT. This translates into CASSLGARGYNSPLHF.

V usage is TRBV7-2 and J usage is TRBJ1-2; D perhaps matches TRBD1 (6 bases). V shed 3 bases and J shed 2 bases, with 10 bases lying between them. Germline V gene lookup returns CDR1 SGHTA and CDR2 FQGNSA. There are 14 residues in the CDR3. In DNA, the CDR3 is TGTGCCAGCAGCTTCCGAACAGGGAACTATGGCTACACCTTC. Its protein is CASSFRTGNYGYTF.

CDR3: CASSLPGGPFEAFF. The CDR3 DNA follows: TGTGCCAGCAGCTTACCAGGGGGCCCCTTCGAAGCTTTCTTT. This chain joins TRBV11-2 and TRBJ1-1; 8 bases agree with TRBD1. Germline lookup yields CDR1 SGHAT and CDR2 FQNNGV. The CDR3 spans 14 residues. Unmatched junction bases numbered 7, after V lost 2 bases and J lost 8 bases.

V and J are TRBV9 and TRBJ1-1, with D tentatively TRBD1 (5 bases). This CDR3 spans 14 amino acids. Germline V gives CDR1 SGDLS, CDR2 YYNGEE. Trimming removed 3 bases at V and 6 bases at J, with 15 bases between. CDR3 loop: CASSAGLLIAEAFF. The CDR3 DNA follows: TGTGCCAGCAGCGCGGGACTCCTAATCGCTGAAGCTTTCTTT.

CDR3 coding DNA: TGTGCCAGCAGCCCCCCGACAGGGGAAGCTTTCTTT. Translation gives CASSPPTGEAFF. This chain links TRBV27 with TRBJ1-1, with TRBD1 matching 7 bases. Germline V gene sequence: CDR1 MNHEY, CDR2 SMNVEV (reference sequence). V shed 6 bases and J 8 bases; nucleotides not matched to a gene: 6. The CDR3 has 12 amino acids.

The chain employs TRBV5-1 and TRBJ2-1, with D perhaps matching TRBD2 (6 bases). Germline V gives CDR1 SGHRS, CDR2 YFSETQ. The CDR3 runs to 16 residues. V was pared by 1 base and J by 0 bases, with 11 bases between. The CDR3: CASSLLEGSSYNEQFF. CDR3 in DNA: TGCGCCAGCAGCTTGTTGGAGGGTAGCTCCTACAATGAGCAGTTCTTC.

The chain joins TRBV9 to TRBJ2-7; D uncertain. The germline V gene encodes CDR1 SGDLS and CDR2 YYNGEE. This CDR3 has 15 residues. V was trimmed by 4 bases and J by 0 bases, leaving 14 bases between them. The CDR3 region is CASSLEELSSYEQYF. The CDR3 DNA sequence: TGTGCCAGCAGCTTGGAAGAACTAAGCTCCTACGAGCAGTACTTC.

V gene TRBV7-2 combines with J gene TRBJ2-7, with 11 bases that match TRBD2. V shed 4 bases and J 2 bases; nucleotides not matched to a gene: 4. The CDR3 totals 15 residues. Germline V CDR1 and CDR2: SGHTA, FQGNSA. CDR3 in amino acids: CASSSSGRPPYEQYF. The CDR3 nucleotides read TGTGCCAGCAGCTCTAGCGGGAGGCCCCCCTACGAGCAGTACTTC. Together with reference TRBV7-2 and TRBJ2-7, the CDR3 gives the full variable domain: GAGVSQSPSNKVTEKGKDVELRCDPISGHTALYWYRQSLGQGLEFLIYFQGNSAPDKSGLPSDRFSAERTGGSVSTLTIQRTQQEDSAVYLCASSSSGRPPYEQYFGPGTRLTVT.

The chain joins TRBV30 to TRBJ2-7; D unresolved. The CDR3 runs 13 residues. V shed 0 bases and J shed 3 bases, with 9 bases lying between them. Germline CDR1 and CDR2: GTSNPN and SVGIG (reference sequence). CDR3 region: CAWSVSPVYEQYF. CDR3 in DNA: TGTGCCTGGAGTGTAAGCCCCGTCTACGAGCAGTACTTC. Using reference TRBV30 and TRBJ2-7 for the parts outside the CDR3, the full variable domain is SQTIHQWPATLVQPVGSPLSLECTVEGTSNPNLYWYRQAAGRGLQLLFYSVGIGQISSEVPQNLSASRPQDRQFILSSKKLLLSDSGFYLCAWSVSPVYEQYFGPGTRLTVT.

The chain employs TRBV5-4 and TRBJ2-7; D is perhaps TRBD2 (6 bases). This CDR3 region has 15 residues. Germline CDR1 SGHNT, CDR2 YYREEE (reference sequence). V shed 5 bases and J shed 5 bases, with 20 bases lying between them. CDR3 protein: CASRDAGGGSHEQYF. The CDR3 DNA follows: TGTGCCAGCAGGGACGCCGGGGGAGGTAGCCACGAGCAGTACTTC.

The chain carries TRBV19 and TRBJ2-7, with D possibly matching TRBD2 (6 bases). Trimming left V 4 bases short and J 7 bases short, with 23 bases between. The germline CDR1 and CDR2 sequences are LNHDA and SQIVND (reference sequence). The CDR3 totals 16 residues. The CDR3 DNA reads TGTGCCAGTAGTAACCTCCTAGGACTGGGGGGTGGGGAGCAGTACTTC. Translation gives CASSNLLGLGGGEQYF.